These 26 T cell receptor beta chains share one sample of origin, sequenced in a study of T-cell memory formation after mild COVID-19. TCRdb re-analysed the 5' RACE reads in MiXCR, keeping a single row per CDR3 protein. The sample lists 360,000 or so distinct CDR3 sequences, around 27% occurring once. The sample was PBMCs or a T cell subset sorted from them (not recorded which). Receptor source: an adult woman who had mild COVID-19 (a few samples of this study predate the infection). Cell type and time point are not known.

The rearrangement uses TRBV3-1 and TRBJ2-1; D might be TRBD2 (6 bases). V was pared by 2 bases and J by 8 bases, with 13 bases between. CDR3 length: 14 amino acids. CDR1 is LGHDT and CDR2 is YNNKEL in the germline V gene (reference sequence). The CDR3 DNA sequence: TGTGCCAGCAGCCAACCCATGGGGGGAGATGAGCAGTTCTTC. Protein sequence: CASSQPMGGDEQFF.

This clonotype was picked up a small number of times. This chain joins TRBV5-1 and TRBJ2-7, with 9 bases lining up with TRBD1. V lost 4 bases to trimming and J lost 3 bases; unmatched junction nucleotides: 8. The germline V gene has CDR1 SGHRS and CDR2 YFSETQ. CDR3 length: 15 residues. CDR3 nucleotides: TGCGCCAGCAGCGAACGGACAGGGGATATCTACGAGCAGTACTTC. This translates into CASSERTGDIYEQYF. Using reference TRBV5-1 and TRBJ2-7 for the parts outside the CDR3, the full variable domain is KAGVTQTPRYLIKTRGQQVTLSCSPISGHRSVSWYQQTPGQGLQFLFEYFSETQRNKGNFPGRFSGRQFSNSRSEMNVSTLELGDSALYLCASSERTGDIYEQYFGPGTRLTVT.

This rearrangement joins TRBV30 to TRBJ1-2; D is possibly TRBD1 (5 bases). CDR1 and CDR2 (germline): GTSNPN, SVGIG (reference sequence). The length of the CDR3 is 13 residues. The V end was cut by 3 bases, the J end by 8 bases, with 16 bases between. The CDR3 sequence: CAWSPSGRKGYTF. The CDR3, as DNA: TGTGCCTGGAGCCCATCGGGGCGGAAAGGCTACACCTTC.

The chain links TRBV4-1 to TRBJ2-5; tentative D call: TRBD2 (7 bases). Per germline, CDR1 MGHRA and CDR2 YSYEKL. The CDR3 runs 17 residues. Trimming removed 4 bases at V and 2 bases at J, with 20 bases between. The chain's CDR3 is CASSPGGPGDDQETQYF. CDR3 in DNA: TGCGCCAGCAGCCCGGGGGGTCCAGGGGACGATCAAGAGACCCAGTACTTC.

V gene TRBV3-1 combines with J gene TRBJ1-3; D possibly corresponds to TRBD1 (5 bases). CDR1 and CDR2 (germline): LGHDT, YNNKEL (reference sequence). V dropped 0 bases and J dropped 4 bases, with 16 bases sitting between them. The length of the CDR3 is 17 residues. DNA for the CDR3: TGTGCCAGCAGCCAAGATCTGGTTAGGGACGACGGAAACACCATATATTTT. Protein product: CASSQDLVRDDGNTIYF.

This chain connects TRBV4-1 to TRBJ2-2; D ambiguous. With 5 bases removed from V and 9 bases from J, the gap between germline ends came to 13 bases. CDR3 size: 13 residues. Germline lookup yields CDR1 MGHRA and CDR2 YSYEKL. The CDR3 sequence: CASSVSPLRELFF. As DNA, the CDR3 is TGCGCCAGCAGCGTTAGTCCCCTTCGGGAGCTGTTTTTT.

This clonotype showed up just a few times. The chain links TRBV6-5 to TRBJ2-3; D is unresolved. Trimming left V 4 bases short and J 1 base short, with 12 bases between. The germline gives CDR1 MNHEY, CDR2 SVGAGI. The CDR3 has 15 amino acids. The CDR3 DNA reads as TGTGCCAGCAGTTTCCGCCGATTGGGCACAGATACGCAGTATTTT. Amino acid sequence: CASSFRRLGTDTQYF.

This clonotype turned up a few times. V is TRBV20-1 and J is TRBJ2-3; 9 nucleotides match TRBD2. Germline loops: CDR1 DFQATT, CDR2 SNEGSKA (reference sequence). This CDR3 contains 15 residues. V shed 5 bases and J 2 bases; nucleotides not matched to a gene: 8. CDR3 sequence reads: CSAGTSGGNTDTQYF. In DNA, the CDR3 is TGCAGTGCTGGAACGAGCGGGGGGAACACAGATACGCAGTATTTT.

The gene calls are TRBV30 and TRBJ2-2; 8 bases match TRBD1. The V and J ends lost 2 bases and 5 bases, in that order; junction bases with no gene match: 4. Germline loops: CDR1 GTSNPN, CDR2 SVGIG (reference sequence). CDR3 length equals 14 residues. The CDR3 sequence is CAWSLDRVTGELFF. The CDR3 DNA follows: TGTGCCTGGAGTCTGGACAGGGTGACCGGGGAGCTGTTTTTT.

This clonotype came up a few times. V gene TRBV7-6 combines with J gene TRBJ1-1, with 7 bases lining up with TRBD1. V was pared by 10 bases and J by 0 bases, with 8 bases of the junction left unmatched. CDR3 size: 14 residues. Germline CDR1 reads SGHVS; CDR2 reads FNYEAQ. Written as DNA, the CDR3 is TGTGCCACCGCCGCGACAGGGTTGAACACTGAAGCTTTCTTT. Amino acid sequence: CATAATGLNTEAFF.

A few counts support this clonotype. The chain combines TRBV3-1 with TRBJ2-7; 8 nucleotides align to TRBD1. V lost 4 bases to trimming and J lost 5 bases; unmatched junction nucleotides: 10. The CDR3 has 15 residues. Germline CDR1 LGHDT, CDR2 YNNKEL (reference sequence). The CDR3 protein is CASSPQDRAPDEQYF. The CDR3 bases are TGTGCCAGCAGCCCACAGGACAGGGCTCCCGACGAGCAGTACTTC.

In nucleotides, the CDR3 is TGCAGCGTTCTGGGGCCCTATAGCACAGATACGCAGTATTTT. Amino acid sequence: CSVLGPYSTDTQYF. The chain uses TRBV29-1 and TRBJ2-3; possible D gene TRBD1, 5 bases. The CDR3 runs to 14 residues. Germline CDR1 and CDR2: SQVTM and ANQGSEA. V was clipped by 5 bases and J by 0 bases, with 12 bases between them.

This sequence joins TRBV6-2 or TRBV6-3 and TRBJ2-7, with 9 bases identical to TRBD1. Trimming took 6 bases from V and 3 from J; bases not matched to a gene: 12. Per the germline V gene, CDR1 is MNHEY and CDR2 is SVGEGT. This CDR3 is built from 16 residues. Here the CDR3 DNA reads TGTGCCAGCAGACAACCCGGGACAGGGAGGTTCTACGAGCAGTACTTC. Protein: CASRQPGTGRFYEQYF.

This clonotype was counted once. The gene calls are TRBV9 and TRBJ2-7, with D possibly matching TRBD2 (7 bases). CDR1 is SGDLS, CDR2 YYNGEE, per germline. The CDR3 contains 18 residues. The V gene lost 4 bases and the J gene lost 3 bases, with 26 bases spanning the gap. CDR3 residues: CASSPQSRGGPTGYEQYF. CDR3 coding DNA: TGTGCCAGCAGCCCCCAGTCTCGGGGAGGGCCGACAGGCTACGAGCAGTACTTC.

The DNA of the CDR3 is TGTGCCACCAGTGATTCACTAGCGGGAGGCTCAGATACGCAGTATTTT. It encodes CATSDSLAGGSDTQYF. The chain carries TRBV24-1 and TRBJ2-3; TRBD2 aligns across 12 bases. This CDR3 is built from 16 residues. The trim removed 2 bases at V and 4 bases at J, leaving 3 bases unmatched. Looked up from germline, CDR1 is KGHDR and CDR2 is SFDVKD.

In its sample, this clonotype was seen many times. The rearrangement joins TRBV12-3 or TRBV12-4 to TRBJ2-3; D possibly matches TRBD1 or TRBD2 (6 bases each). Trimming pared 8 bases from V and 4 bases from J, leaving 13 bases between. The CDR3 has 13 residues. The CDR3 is CASGGTLPDTQYF. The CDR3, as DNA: TGTGCCAGCGGGGGGACACTGCCAGATACGCAGTATTTT.

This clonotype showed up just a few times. This CDR3 is CASSPSGLPQETQYF. The CDR3 DNA is TGTGCCAGCAGTCCCTCGGGACTCCCCCAAGAGACCCAGTACTTC. The chain employs TRBV12-3 or TRBV12-4 and TRBJ2-5, with TRBD2 as a possible D gene (6 bases). This CDR3 has 15 amino acids. Trimming shortened V by 5 bases and J by 1 base, and 14 bases separated the two germline ends.

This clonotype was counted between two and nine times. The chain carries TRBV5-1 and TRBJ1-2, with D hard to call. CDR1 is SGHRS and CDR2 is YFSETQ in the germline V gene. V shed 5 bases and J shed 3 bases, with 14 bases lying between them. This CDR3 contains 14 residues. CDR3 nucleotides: TGCGCCAGCAGAGGAGGGTACACGGACTATGGCTACACCTTC. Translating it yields CASRGGYTDYGYTF.

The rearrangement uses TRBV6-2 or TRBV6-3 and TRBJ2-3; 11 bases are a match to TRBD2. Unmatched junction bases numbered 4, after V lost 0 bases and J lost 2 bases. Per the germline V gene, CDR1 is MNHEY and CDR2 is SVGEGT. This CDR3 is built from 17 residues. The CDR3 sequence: CASSYSGLAEFTDTQYF. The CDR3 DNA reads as TGTGCCAGCAGTTACTCGGGACTAGCGGAGTTCACAGATACGCAGTATTTT.

The CDR3 reads CASSPNQNTEAFF. CDR3 in DNA: TGTGCCAGCAGTCCAAATCAGAACACTGAAGCTTTCTTT. The chain is built from TRBV12-3 or TRBV12-4 and TRBJ1-1; D ambiguous. V was clipped by 5 bases and J by 1 base, with 8 bases between them. The CDR3 is made up of 13 amino acids.

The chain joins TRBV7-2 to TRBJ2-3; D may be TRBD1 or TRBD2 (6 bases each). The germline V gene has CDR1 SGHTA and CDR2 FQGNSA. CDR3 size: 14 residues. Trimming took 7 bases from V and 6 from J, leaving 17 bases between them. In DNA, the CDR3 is TGTGCCAGCATCACCCGAGGGGGGCCTGATACGCAGTATTTT. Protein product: CASITRGGPDTQYF.

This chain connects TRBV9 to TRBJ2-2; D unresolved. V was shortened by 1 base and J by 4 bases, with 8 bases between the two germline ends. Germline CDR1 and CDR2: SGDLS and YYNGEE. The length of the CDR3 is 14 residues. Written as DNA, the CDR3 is TGTGCCAGCAGCGTACCGTCGGGCACCGGGGAGCTGTTTTTT. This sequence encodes CASSVPSGTGELFF.

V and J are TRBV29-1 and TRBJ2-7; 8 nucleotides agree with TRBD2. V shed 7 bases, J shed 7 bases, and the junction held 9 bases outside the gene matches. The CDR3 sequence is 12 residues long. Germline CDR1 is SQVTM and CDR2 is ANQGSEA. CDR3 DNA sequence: TGCAGCGCGGTAGCGGGATTGAGTGAGCAGTACTTC. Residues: CSAVAGLSEQYF.

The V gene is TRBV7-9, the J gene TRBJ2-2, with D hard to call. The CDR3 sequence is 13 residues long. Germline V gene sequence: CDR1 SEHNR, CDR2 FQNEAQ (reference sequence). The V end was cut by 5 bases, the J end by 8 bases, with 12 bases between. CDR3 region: CASSPSSKGELFF. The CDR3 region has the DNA TGTGCCAGCAGCCCCTCCTCGAAAGGGGAGCTGTTTTTT.

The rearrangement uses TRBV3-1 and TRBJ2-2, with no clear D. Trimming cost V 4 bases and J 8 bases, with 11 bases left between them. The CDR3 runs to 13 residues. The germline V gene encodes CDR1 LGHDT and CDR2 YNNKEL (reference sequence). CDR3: CASSLPFAGELFF. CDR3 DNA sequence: TGTGCCAGCAGCCTCCCTTTTGCTGGGGAGCTGTTTTTT.

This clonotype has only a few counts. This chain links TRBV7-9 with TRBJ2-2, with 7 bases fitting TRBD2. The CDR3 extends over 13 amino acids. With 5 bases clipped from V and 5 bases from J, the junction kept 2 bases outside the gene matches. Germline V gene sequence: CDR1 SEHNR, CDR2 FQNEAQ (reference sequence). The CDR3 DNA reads TGTGCCAGCAGCCGTAGCGGGACCGGGGAGCTGTTTTTT. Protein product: CASSRSGTGELFF.